What follows are 22 T cell receptor beta chains derived from one specimen sequenced in a study of T-cell reconstitution after alpha-beta-depleted transplantation in children. Using unique molecular identifiers, the investigators prepared the TCRbeta library. TCRdb itself ran the PCR reads through MiXCR, one entry per CDR3 protein. The table shows about 980,000 distinct CDR3 sequences, with roughly 29% occurring only once. The source was PBMCs, mostly from graft donor cells, collected 360 days after TCRalphabeta/CD19-depleted stem cell transplant. The receptors stem from a boy less than two years old who had a stem cell transplant for SCID, so the T cells may come from the graft donor.

This sequence joins TRBV19 and TRBJ1-5; TRBD1 matches 7 bases. Germline values: CDR1 LNHDA, CDR2 SQIVND (reference sequence). Trimming at V came to 6 bases and at J to 3 bases, leaving 5 bases not matched to a gene. The CDR3 runs 14 residues. CDR3 DNA: TGTGCCAGTAGCGGACAGGCGTTCAATCAGCCCCAGCATTTT. Its protein is CASSGQAFNQPQHF.

The V call is TRBV5-1, the J call TRBJ2-7; 8 positions match TRBD1. The germline CDR1 and CDR2 sequences are SGHRS and YFSETQ. The CDR3 is 15 residues long. With V trimmed by 4 bases and J by 2 bases, 8 bases remained unmatched. CDR3 DNA: TGCGCCAGCAGCAGGTGGACAGGGCCGACCTACGAGCAGTACTTC. It is translated as CASSRWTGPTYEQYF. Drawing the rest from reference TRBV5-1 and TRBJ2-7, the complete variable domain is KAGVTQTPRYLIKTRGQQVTLSCSPISGHRSVSWYQQTPGQGLQFLFEYFSETQRNKGNFPGRFSGRQFSNSRSEMNVSTLELGDSALYLCASSRWTGPTYEQYFGPGTRLTVT.

This chain uses TRBV21-1 with TRBJ1-1; the table assigns TRBD1, which was not confirmed against the DNA. TRBV21-1 corresponds to a pseudogene. The CDR3 extends over 16 amino acids. The CDR3 region is CASSYLDGTLLSEAFF. The CDR3 DNA follows: TGTGCCAGCAGCTATCTCGACGGGACACTGTTGTCTGAAGCTTTCTTT.

This clonotype was observed many times. The CDR3 DNA follows: TGCGCCAGCAGCTATAAGCAGGGTCCTTCGACCACAGATACGCAGTATTTT. Translation gives CASSYKQGPSTTDTQYF. The chain links TRBV5-1 to TRBJ2-3, with a tentative D call TRBD1 (5 bases). V lost 3 bases to trimming and J lost 2 bases, with 19 bases between them. This CDR3 comprises 17 residues. Germline V gene data show CDR1 as SGHRS and CDR2 as YFSETQ.

The CDR3 nucleotides read TGTGCCAGCAGCTCCACCTGGCCGAGAGGTGGAAATGAGCAGTTCTTC. Translated: CASSSTWPRGGNEQFF. The V call is TRBV11-2, the J call TRBJ2-1; D gene unclear. The CDR3 is made up of 16 amino acids. Germline CDR1 SGHAT, CDR2 FQNNGV. V lost 4 bases and J lost 7, with 20 bases in between.

This clonotype occurred a few times. V and J are TRBV12-3 or TRBV12-4 and TRBJ2-1, with D unresolved. V lost 7 bases and J 5 bases, leaving 15 bases between the germline ends. The CDR3 consists of 14 residues. The CDR3 is CASISTGVDNEQFF. The CDR3 DNA reads as TGTGCCAGCATCTCAACCGGCGTTGACAATGAGCAGTTCTTC.

This clonotype was counted between two and nine times. The rearrangement uses TRBV20-1 and TRBJ2-2; D uncertain. The CDR3 length is 18 residues. CDR1 is DFQATT and CDR2 is SNEGSKA in the germline V gene (reference sequence). Between the trimmed V and J ends, which lost 0 bases and 3 bases, there was a span of 20 bases. The CDR3 DNA reads as TGCAGTGCTAGAGATACCATTTATCAAGGGTCGGACACCGGGGAGCTGTTTTTT. Translating gives CSARDTIYQGSDTGELFF.

The chain joins TRBV5-1 to TRBJ2-2; TRBD1 aligns across 9 bases. Germline V lookup: CDR1 SGHRS, CDR2 YFSETQ. The V segment lost 4 bases and the J segment 6 bases; nucleotides outside the gene matches: 7. This CDR3 has 15 residues. The CDR3 DNA sequence: TGCGCCAGCAGCCCCGGGGACAGGGAGGCCGGGGAGCTGTTTTTT. As protein: CASSPGDREAGELFF.

This clonotype showed up just a few times. The V and J genes are TRBV4-2 and TRBJ2-1; a weak D match, TRBD1 (6 bases). Trimming took 4 bases from V and 8 from J, leaving 21 bases between them. There are 16 residues in the CDR3. Germline CDR1 reads LGHNA; CDR2 reads YNFKEQ. CDR3 DNA: TGTGCCAGCAGCCCACGCGGACAGTGGAGAGGAGATGAGCAGTTCTTC. Encoded protein: CASSPRGQWRGDEQFF.

In its sample, this clonotype was seen a few times. The J gene is TRBJ1-1, the V gene TRBV5-1, with D maybe TRBD1 (5 bases). Trimming cost V 0 bases and J 5 bases, with 11 bases left between them. The CDR3 consists of 14 residues. The germline CDR1 and CDR2 sequences are SGHRS and YFSETQ. The CDR3: CASSLVTAGTEAFF. Here the CDR3 DNA reads TGCGCCAGCAGCTTGGTCACCGCAGGGACTGAAGCTTTCTTT.

This chain connects TRBV7-2 to TRBJ2-3, with D perhaps TRBD2 (6 bases). Germline V gene data show CDR1 as SGHTA and CDR2 as FQGNSA. Trimming removed 1 base at V and 6 bases at J, with 11 bases between. There are 14 residues in the CDR3. This CDR3 reads CASSLVDYQDTQYF. The CDR3 region has the DNA TGTGCCAGCAGCTTAGTGGACTACCAGGATACGCAGTATTTT.

The chain recombines TRBV11-1 with TRBJ2-6; D tentatively fits TRBD1 or TRBD2 (5 bases each). Trimming pared 5 bases from V and 0 bases from J, leaving 17 bases between. CDR1 is SGHAT, CDR2 FQDESV, per germline (reference sequence). The CDR3 is 18 residues long. CDR3 DNA: TGTGCCAGCAGCCCCCCATGGGGGAATAACTCTGGGGCCAACGTCCTGACTTTC. Amino acid sequence: CASSPPWGNNSGANVLTF.

The chain uses TRBV11-2 and TRBJ2-5; no firm D call. This CDR3 has 12 amino acids. CDR1 SGHAT and CDR2 FQNNGV come from the germline V gene. V dropped 6 bases and J dropped 5 bases, with 10 bases sitting between them. The CDR3 nucleotides read TGTGCCAGCAGGGCGACTGTGGAGACCCAGTACTTC. Its protein product is CASRATVETQYF.

This clonotype was detected a few times. The chain couples TRBV7-9 to TRBJ1-1; a possible D gene is TRBD1 (5 bases). V shed 1 base and J shed 6 bases, with 12 bases lying between them. The length of the CDR3 is 14 residues. Germline values: CDR1 SEHNR, CDR2 FQNEAQ (reference sequence). In nucleotides, the CDR3 is TGTGCCAGCAGCTTAGGACTGGACAACTCTGAAGCTTTCTTT. Its translation: CASSLGLDNSEAFF.

In its sample, this clonotype was seen a few times. The chain combines TRBV5-6 with TRBJ2-5; 9 bases map to TRBD1. The trim removed 2 bases at V and 5 bases at J, leaving 13 bases unmatched. The CDR3 extends over 17 amino acids. Germline lookup yields CDR1 SGHDT and CDR2 YYEEEE. In DNA form, the CDR3 reads TGTGCCAGCAGCTTAATCCTACAGGGGGCTTATGGGGAGACCCAGTACTTC. Protein sequence: CASSLILQGAYGETQYF.

The rearrangement joins TRBV6-5 to TRBJ2-3, with a tentative D call TRBD1 (6 bases). The V and J ends lost 4 bases and 1 base respectively, with 9 bases between them. Germline loops: CDR1 MNHEY, CDR2 SVGAGI. CDR3 length: 14 amino acids. The CDR3 sequence: CASSSGQRTDTQYF. CDR3 bases: TGTGCCAGCAGTTCCGGACAGCGCACAGATACGCAGTATTTT.

The chain has TRBV6-5 and TRBJ2-1; 8 nucleotides agree with TRBD2. Trimming cost V 6 bases and J 5 bases; bases outside gene matches: 9. Looked up from germline, CDR1 is MNHEY and CDR2 is SVGAGI. The CDR3 is made up of 15 amino acids. CDR3 sequence reads: CASSSQRGKNNEQFF. In DNA form, the CDR3 reads TGTGCCAGCAGCTCCCAGCGGGGGAAAAACAATGAGCAGTTCTTC.

This clonotype turned up a few times. The chain is built from TRBV28 and TRBJ2-1; 9 bases match TRBD2. Per the germline V gene, CDR1 is MDHEN and CDR2 is SYDVKM. The trim removed 9 bases at V and 6 bases at J, leaving 9 bases unmatched. This CDR3 has 14 amino acids. The CDR3 loop is CASTRGGGANEQFF. CDR3 DNA: TGTGCCAGTACCCGGGGCGGGGGGGCCAATGAGCAGTTCTTC.

The chain employs TRBV4-3 and TRBJ1-3; D is ambiguous. There are 16 residues in the CDR3. From germline, CDR1 is LGHNA and CDR2 YSLEER. Between the trimmed V and J ends, which lost 4 bases and 4 bases, there was a span of 17 bases. CDR3 in amino acids: CASSPFNTETGNTIYF. CDR3 DNA sequence: TGCGCCAGCAGCCCCTTCAACACTGAGACGGGAAACACCATATATTTT.

This clonotype appeared many times. V is TRBV20-1 and J is TRBJ2-1; weak D call: TRBD1 (7 bases). V lost 5 bases and J 10 bases, leaving 21 bases between the germline ends. This CDR3 contains 14 residues. Germline values: CDR1 DFQATT, CDR2 SNEGSKA (reference sequence). The CDR3 DNA follows: TGCAGTGCTCCCCAGGGGGGAGCCCCCTCAGAGCAGTTCTTC. Protein sequence: CSAPQGGAPSEQFF.

V gene TRBV20-1 combines with J gene TRBJ2-7; TRBD2 agrees at 7 bases. From germline, CDR1 is DFQATT and CDR2 SNEGSKA (reference sequence). J lost 5 bases, V lost 0 bases, and 10 bases had no gene match. This CDR3 contains 15 residues. CDR3 nucleotide sequence: TGCAGTGCTAGAGATGGGAGGGCAGGGATGGACGAGCAGTACTTC. This sequence encodes CSARDGRAGMDEQYF.

This CDR3 is CASSQASPADTQYF. DNA for the CDR3: TGTGCCAGCAGCCAAGCGTCCCCCGCAGATACGCAGTATTTT. The V call is TRBV4-2, the J call TRBJ2-3; no definite D call. The CDR3 has 14 residues. V was cut by 1 base and J by 4 bases, with 9 bases left in between. The germline CDR1 and CDR2 sequences are LGHNA and YNFKEQ.